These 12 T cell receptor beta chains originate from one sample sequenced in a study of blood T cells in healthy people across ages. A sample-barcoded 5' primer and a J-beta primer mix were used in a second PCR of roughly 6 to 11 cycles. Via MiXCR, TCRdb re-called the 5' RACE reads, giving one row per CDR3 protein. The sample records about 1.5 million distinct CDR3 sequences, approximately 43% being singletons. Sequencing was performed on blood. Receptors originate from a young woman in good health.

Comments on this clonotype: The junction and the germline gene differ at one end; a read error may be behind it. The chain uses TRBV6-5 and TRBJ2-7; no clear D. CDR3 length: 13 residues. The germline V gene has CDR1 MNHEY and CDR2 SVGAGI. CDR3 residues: CASSDSASYGQYF. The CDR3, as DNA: TGTGCCAGCAGTGACTCAGCCTCTTACGGGCAGTACTTC.

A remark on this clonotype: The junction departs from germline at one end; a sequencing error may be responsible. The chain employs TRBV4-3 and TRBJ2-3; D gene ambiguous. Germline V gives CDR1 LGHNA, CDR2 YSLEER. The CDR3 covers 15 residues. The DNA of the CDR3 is TGCGTCAGCAGCCAAGTTCCGGGTAGCACAGATACGCAGTATTTT. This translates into CVSSQVPGSTDTQYF.

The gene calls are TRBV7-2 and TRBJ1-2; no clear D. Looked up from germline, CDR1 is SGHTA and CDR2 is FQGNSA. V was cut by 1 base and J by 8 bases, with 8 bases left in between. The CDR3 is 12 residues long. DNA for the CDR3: TGTGCCAGCAGCTTAGAGAGGTTAGGCTACACCTTC. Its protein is CASSLERLGYTF. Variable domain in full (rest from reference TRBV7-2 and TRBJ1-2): GAGVSQSPSNKVTEKGKDVELRCDPISGHTALYWYRQSLGQGLEFLIYFQGNSAPDKSGLPSDRFSAERTGGSVSTLTIQRTQQEDSAVYLCASSLERLGYTFGSGTRLTVV.

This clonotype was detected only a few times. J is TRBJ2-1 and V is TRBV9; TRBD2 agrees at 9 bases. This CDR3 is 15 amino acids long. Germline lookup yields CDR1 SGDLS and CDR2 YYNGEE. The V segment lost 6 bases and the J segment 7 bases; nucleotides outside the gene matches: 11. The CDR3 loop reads CASNQPSSGRNEQFF. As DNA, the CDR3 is TGTGCCAGCAACCAGCCAAGTAGCGGGAGAAATGAGCAGTTCTTC. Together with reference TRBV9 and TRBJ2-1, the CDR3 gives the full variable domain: DSGVTQTPKHLITATGQRVTLRCSPRSGDLSVYWYQQSLDQGLQFLIQYYNGEERAKGNILERFSAQQFPDLHSELNLSSLELGDSALYFCASNQPSSGRNEQFFGPGTRLTVL.

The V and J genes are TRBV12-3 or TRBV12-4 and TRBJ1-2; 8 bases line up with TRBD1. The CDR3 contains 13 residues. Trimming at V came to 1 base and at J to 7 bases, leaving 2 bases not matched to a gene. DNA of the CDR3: TGTGCCAGCAGTTTAGTACAGGGGGGTGGCTACACCTTC. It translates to CASSLVQGGGYTF.

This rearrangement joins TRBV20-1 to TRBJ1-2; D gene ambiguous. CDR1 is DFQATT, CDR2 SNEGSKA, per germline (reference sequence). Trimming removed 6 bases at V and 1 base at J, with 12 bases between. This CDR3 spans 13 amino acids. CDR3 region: CSAWSGSNYGYTF. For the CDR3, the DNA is TGCAGTGCCTGGTCGGGCAGTAACTATGGCTACACCTTC.

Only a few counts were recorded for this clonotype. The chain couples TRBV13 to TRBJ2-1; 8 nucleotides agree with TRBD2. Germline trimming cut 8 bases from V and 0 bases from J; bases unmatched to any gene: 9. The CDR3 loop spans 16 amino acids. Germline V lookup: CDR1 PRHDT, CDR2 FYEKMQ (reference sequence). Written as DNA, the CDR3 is TGTGCCAGCTCGACCGGGAGGGCCGGCTCCTACAATGAGCAGTTCTTC. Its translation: CASSTGRAGSYNEQFF.

The CDR3 sequence is CASSFQSLRGGAFF. As DNA, the CDR3 is TGTGCCAGCAGTTTCCAATCCCTCCGGGGGGGAGCTTTCTTT. This chain joins TRBV6-5 and TRBJ1-1, with D maybe TRBD1 (5 bases). This CDR3 is built from 14 residues. Germline V lookup: CDR1 MNHEY, CDR2 SVGAGI. Trimming stripped 4 bases from V and 10 bases from J, with 19 bases between.

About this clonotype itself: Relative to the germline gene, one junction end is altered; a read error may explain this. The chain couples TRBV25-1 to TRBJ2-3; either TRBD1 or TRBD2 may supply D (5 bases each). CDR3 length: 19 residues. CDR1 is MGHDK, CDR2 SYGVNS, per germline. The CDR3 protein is CASSRNPKGSSRSTDAQYF. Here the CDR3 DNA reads TGTGCCAGCAGCAGAAACCCCAAGGGGAGCAGCCGCAGCACAGATGCGCAGTATTTT.

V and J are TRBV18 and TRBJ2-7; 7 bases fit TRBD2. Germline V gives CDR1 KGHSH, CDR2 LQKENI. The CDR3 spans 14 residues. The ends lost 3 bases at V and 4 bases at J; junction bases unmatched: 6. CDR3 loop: CASSPSGIPYEQYF. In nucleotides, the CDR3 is TGTGCCAGCTCACCGAGCGGGATTCCGTACGAGCAGTACTTC.

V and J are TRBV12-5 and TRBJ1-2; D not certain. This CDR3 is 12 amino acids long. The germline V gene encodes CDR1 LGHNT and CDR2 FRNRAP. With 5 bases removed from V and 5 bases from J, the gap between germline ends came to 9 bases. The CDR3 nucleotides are TGTGCTAGTGGTGCCGACAATTATGGCTACACCTTC. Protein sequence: CASGADNYGYTF.

Here the CDR3 reads CASGSPSASSYNEQYF. The CDR3 nucleotides are TGTGCCAGCGGATCCCCTAGCGCGAGCTCCTACAATGAGCAGTACTTC. This chain connects TRBV12-3 or TRBV12-4 to TRBJ2-1, with TRBD2 as a possible D gene (6 bases). The closer fit of TRBJ2-7 to the DNA end suggests the J call may be wrong. The CDR3 runs 16 residues.